Listed here are 24 T cell receptor beta chains from one sample, sequenced in a study of T cell changes during pregnancy in multiple sclerosis. Generated by immunoSEQ multiplex PCR, the TCRdb table keeps only in-frame clones and is missing some. The sample carries tens of thousands of clones, over 75% recorded once. The starting material was CD4+ T cells from peripheral blood mononuclear cells, obtained in the third trimester of pregnancy. All receptors come from a female donor in good health, enrolled as a control in a pregnancy study.

The rearrangement uses TRBV10-3 and TRBJ1-6; 9 positions agree with TRBD1. CDR3 length: 13 amino acids. V dropped 10 bases and J dropped 10; count of bases not matched to a gene: 8. The germline gives CDR1 ENHRY, CDR2 SYGVKD. The CDR3 region is CATGTGYDSPLHF. CDR3 DNA sequence: TGTGCCACCGGGACAGGGTATGACTCACCCCTCCACTTT.

About this clone itself: The junction differs from germline at one of its ends, possibly a read error. The CDR3 DNA follows: TGTGCTAGCAGCTCAGTAGCGGGGGGCCCAGATACGCAGTATTTT. This codes for CASSSVAGGPDTQYF. The rearrangement uses TRBV7-7 and TRBJ2-3; 10 bases fit TRBD2. Germline CDR1 reads SSHAT; CDR2 reads FNYEAQ (reference sequence). The CDR3 totals 15 residues.

The V call is TRBV10-3, the J call TRBJ2-2; possible D gene TRBD1, 6 bases. CDR1 and CDR2 from the germline V gene are ENHRY and SYGVKD. Trimming removed 1 base from V and 0 bases from J, with 9 bases in between. The CDR3 runs 16 residues. CDR3 coding DNA: TGTGCCATCAGTGAGTGGACAGCGACGAACACCGGGGAGCTGTTTTTT. It specifies CAISEWTATNTGELFF.

V usage is TRBV5-1 and J usage is TRBJ2-5; tentatively, D is TRBD2 (5 bases). V lost 3 bases and J 2 bases, leaving 8 bases between the germline ends. This CDR3 is built from 13 residues. CDR1 and CDR2 (germline): SGHRS, YFSETQ. The CDR3 coding sequence is TGCGCCAGCAGCTCGACGGGGCAAGAGACCCAGTACTTC. Amino acids: CASSSTGQETQYF.

J is TRBJ1-1 and V is TRBV5-6; D unresolved. V lost 2 bases to trimming and J lost 0 bases, with 8 bases between them. The CDR3 is made up of 14 amino acids. Germline V gene sequence: CDR1 SGHDT, CDR2 YYEEEE. The CDR3 spells CASSLGVMNTEAFF. The CDR3 DNA follows: TGTGCCAGCAGCTTAGGAGTTATGAACACTGAAGCTTTCTTT. The entire variable domain, with the rest obtained from reference TRBV5-6 and TRBJ1-1, is as follows: DAGVTQSPTHLIKTRGQQVTLRCSPKSGHDTVSWYQQALGQGPQFIFQYYEEEERQRGNFPDRFSGHQFPNYSSELNVNALLLGDSALYLCASSLGVMNTEAFFGQGTRLTVV.

The rearrangement links TRBV9 to TRBJ1-3, with TRBD1 matching 9 bases. The ends lost 0 bases at V and 4 bases at J; junction bases unmatched: 5. The CDR3 has 16 residues. From germline, CDR1 is SGDLS and CDR2 YYNGEE. The DNA of the CDR3 is TGTGCCAGCAGCGTAGCCGGGACAGGGTCGGGAAACACCATATATTTT. Translated: CASSVAGTGSGNTIYF.

This rearrangement joins TRBV11-3 to TRBJ2-5, with D perhaps TRBD1 (5 bases). The CDR3 covers 17 residues. V lost 0 bases to trimming and J lost 0 bases, with 14 bases between them. Germline CDR1 is SGHNT and CDR2 is YENEEA. CDR3 protein: CASSLDYFRRDQETQYF. CDR3 in DNA: TGTGCCAGCAGCTTAGATTATTTCCGCAGGGACCAAGAGACCCAGTACTTC.

The rearrangement uses TRBV7-2 and TRBJ1-5, with D perhaps matching TRBD1 (5 bases). V was pared by 0 bases and J by 1 base, with 10 bases between. Germline V CDR1 and CDR2: SGHTA, FQGNSA. The CDR3 is 16 amino acids. CDR3 sequence (DNA): TGTGCCAGCAGCTTAGCAAGGGGCGCCAGCAATCAGCCCCAGCATTTT. This codes for CASSLARGASNQPQHF.

The chain uses TRBV6-1 and TRBJ2-7, with D unclear. This CDR3 contains 15 residues. Trimming shortened V by 2 bases and J by 0 bases, and 11 bases separated the two germline ends. The germline V gene has CDR1 MNHNS and CDR2 SASEGT. The CDR3 DNA is TGTGCCAGCAGTGAACCCCAGGCACTCTCCTACGAGCAGTACTTC. This codes for CASSEPQALSYEQYF.

This clone occurred once. The genes are TRBV11-1 and TRBJ2-1, with D possibly matching TRBD2 (6 bases). The CDR3 runs to 14 residues. Trimming shortened V by 5 bases and J by 3 bases, and 11 bases separated the two germline ends. Per germline, CDR1 SGHAT and CDR2 FQDESV (reference sequence). CDR3 amino acids: CASSGGMGYNEQFF. CDR3 nucleotide sequence: TGTGCCAGCAGCGGGGGGATGGGCTACAATGAGCAGTTCTTC.

This chain uses TRBV9 with TRBJ1-1, with 9 bases lining up with TRBD1. Losses at the gene ends were 1 base for V and 5 bases for J; bases not matched to a gene: 6. The CDR3 spans 15 residues. Looked up from germline, CDR1 is SGDLS and CDR2 is YYNGEE. CDR3 coding DNA: TGTGCCAGCAGCGTACGACCCGGGACAGGGACTGAAGCTTTCTTT. Translating it yields CASSVRPGTGTEAFF.

The CDR3 reads CASSLYRFGTKNQPQHF. The CDR3 nucleotides are TGTGCCAGCAGCTTATATCGTTTCGGGACAAAGAATCAGCCCCAGCATTTT. V usage is TRBV7-9 and J usage is TRBJ1-5; tentative D call: TRBD1 (6 bases). This CDR3 contains 17 residues. V lost 2 bases and J lost 4, with 18 bases in between. Germline V gives CDR1 SEHNR, CDR2 FQNEAQ (reference sequence).

CDR3 bases: TGTGCCAGCAGGGGTGGGGAGGGGAGAGGAAACACCATATATTTT. Translation gives CASRGGEGRGNTIYF. This rearrangement joins TRBV2 to TRBJ1-3; TRBD1 is a possible D gene (5 bases). CDR1 and CDR2 (germline): SNHLY, FYNNEI. V was trimmed by 6 bases and J by 4 bases, leaving 16 bases between them. This CDR3 has 15 residues. The whole variable domain, filled in from reference TRBV2 and TRBJ1-3, reads EPEVTQTPSHQVTQMGQEVILRCVPISNHLYFYWYRQILGQKVEFLVSFYNNEISEKSEIFDDQFSVERPDGSNFTLKIRSTKLEDSAMYFCASRGGEGRGNTIYFGEGSWLTVV.

V usage is TRBV19 and J usage is TRBJ1-5; 7 bases agree with TRBD1. J was trimmed by 3 bases and V by 0 bases; bases with no gene match: 2. Germline CDR1 reads LNHDA; CDR2 reads SQIVND (reference sequence). The CDR3 runs to 15 residues. Written as DNA, the CDR3 is TGTGCCAGTAGTATAGATGACAGGGTCAATCAGCCCCAGCATTTT. This codes for CASSIDDRVNQPQHF. Looking up the rest from reference TRBV19 and TRBJ1-5 gives the full variable domain: DGGITQSPKYLFRKEGQNVTLSCEQNLNHDAMYWYRQDPGQGLRLIYYSQIVNDFQKGDIAEGYSVSREKKESFPLTVTSAQKNPTAFYLCASSIDDRVNQPQHFGDGTRLSIL.

The chain recombines TRBV7-9 with TRBJ1-1; 8 bases match TRBD1. From germline, CDR1 is SEHNR and CDR2 FQNEAQ (reference sequence). CDR3 length equals 15 residues. The V and J ends lost 3 bases and 3 bases, in that order; junction bases with no gene match: 6. CDR3 coding DNA: TGTGCCAGCAGCTTTTGGCAGGGGGCCGACACTGAAGCTTTCTTT. Translation: CASSFWQGADTEAFF.

This clone occurred once. The CDR3 sequence is CASSFPAGELFF. CDR3 in DNA: TGTGCCAGCAGTTTCCCGGCCGGGGAGCTGTTTTTT. The V call is TRBV6-5, the J call TRBJ2-2; no clear D. Germline V gene lookup returns CDR1 MNHEY and CDR2 SVGAGI. The CDR3 covers 12 residues. The V end was cut by 4 bases, the J end by 6 bases, with 6 bases between.

The chain links TRBV19 to TRBJ2-5; 9 nucleotides align to TRBD2. Trimming cost V 6 bases and J 5 bases; bases outside gene matches: 7. The germline gives CDR1 LNHDA, CDR2 SQIVND (reference sequence). The CDR3 length is 14 residues. The CDR3 spells CASRMRGGEETQYF. CDR3 coding DNA: TGTGCCAGTAGGATGCGGGGGGGCGAGGAGACCCAGTACTTC.

The J gene is TRBJ2-5, the V gene TRBV7-2; no definite D call. Germline CDR1 is SGHTA and CDR2 is FQGNSA. The CDR3 consists of 13 residues. Trimming cost V 3 bases and J 5 bases, with 10 bases left between them. The CDR3 DNA is TGTGCCAGCAGCTTCGAACTCAGGGAGACCCAGTACTTC. Its translation: CASSFELRETQYF.

The chain employs TRBV7-6 and TRBJ1-1; no reliable D call. CDR3 length: 13 residues. V lost 6 bases to trimming and J lost 6 bases, with 14 bases between them. Germline loops: CDR1 SGHVS, CDR2 FNYEAQ. DNA of the CDR3: TGTGCCAGCAGTCGTGACGGGAGGCCTGAAGCTTTCTTT. Translating gives CASSRDGRPEAFF.

A single count supports this clone. The CDR3 region is CASSFATYEQYF. In DNA form, the CDR3 reads TGTGCCAGCAGCTTCGCGACCTACGAGCAGTACTTC. The chain combines TRBV7-2 with TRBJ2-7, with D unresolved. Germline CDR1 SGHTA, CDR2 FQGNSA. The CDR3 is 12 residues long. V was pared by 3 bases and J by 2 bases, with 5 bases between.

Only one count was recorded for this clone. This rearrangement joins TRBV29-1 to TRBJ1-2, with 9 bases that match TRBD1. This CDR3 is 15 amino acids long. Per the germline V gene, CDR1 is SQVTM and CDR2 is ANQGSEA. V was pared by 4 bases and J by 6 bases, with 12 bases of the junction left unmatched. CDR3 in amino acids: CSVVAMDRGLHGYTF. The CDR3 DNA reads as TGCAGCGTTGTAGCTATGGACAGGGGCCTTCATGGCTACACCTTC.

This clone was detected once. The CDR3 sequence: CASSQDPRSYEQYF. As DNA, the CDR3 is TGTGCCAGCAGCCAAGATCCGCGATCCTACGAGCAGTACTTC. The rearrangement uses TRBV4-2 and TRBJ2-7; unclear D gene. CDR3 length: 14 amino acids. Germline V gives CDR1 LGHNA, CDR2 YNFKEQ. With 0 bases removed from V and 1 base from J, the gap between germline ends came to 7 bases.

This chain links TRBV9 with TRBJ2-7, with a weak D call TRBD1 (6 bases). Germline assignment: CDR1 SGDLS and CDR2 YYNGEE. Trimming took off 2 bases at V and 2 bases at J, with 11 bases between the two ends. The CDR3 contains 14 residues. Written as DNA, the CDR3 is TGTGCCAGCAGCGTGGACAGATACACCTACGAGCAGTACTTC. This gives the protein CASSVDRYTYEQYF.

As regards this clone: Since the CDR3 does not end with the conserved phenylalanine or tryptophan, this likely comes from a read error. The DNA is left out, because the CDR3 cannot be placed on it with certainty; the CDR3 is given as TCRdb lists it. The genes are TRBV7-9 and TRBJ1-3. Germline V lookup: CDR1 SEHNR, CDR2 FQNEAQ (reference sequence). The CDR3 numbers 11 amino acids, ends counted. The CDR3: CASSPGPHPEL.